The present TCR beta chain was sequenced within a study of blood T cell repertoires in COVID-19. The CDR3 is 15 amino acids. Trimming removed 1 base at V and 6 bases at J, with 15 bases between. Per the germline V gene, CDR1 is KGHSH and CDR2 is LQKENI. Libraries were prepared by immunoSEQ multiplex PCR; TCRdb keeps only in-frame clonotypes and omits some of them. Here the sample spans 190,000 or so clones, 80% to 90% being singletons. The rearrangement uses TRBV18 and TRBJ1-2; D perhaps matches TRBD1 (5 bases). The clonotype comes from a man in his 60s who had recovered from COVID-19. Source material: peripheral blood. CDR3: CASSPRGAGGNGYTF. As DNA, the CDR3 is TGTGCCAGCTCACCACGTGGTGCGGGGGGAAATGGCTACACCTTC.